The 26 T cell receptor beta chains reported below all come from one sample, sequenced in a study of regulatory T cells in long-lasting Graves disease (dated by TCRdb to 2020 to 2022). Library generation was performed with multiplex PCR. TCRdb lists the instrument as Illumina HiSeq 4000. CDR3 regions were amplified by Arm-PCR with iRepertoire HTBI primers to construct TCR beta libraries. Through fastp at Q25 and MiXCR, TCRdb rebuilt clones from the public reads, retaining in-frame beta chains. Entries that share a CDR3 protein sequence are merged under the most common genes and DNA. Within this sample are approximately 540,000 distinct CDR3 sequences, with 12% of them counted one time only. Clones ranked in the top ten supply roughly 8.2% of the sample. The time point label of this sample denotes: newly diagnosed GD, antithyroid drugs for less than 3 months. For both TCR sequencing and RNA sequencing, RNA was extracted from PBMCs in TRIzol.

This same sample was also taken into another study, of T cells in Graves' hyperthyroidism and ophthalmopathy.

The sample consisted of peripheral blood mononuclear cells (PBMCs), taken at new diagnosis, from a patient treated with antithyroid drugs. The receptors here all came from a woman in her 30s with Graves disease. Donor details come from another sample of the same person, matched by shared clones.

This clonotype was detected only a few times. The chain couples TRBV27 to TRBJ1-2; 8 bases line up with TRBD1. CDR3 length equals 14 residues. Germline trimming cut 1 base from V and 6 bases from J; bases unmatched to any gene: 4. The germline gives CDR1 MNHEY, CDR2 SMNVEV (reference sequence). The CDR3 here is CASSLYQGADGYTF. Here the CDR3 DNA reads TGTGCCAGCAGTTTATATCAGGGGGCAGATGGCTACACCTTC.

This clonotype has at least ten counts. The genes are TRBV29-1 and TRBJ2-7, with 9 bases fitting TRBD2. This CDR3 has 13 residues. J gave up 5 bases and V 3 bases, and 5 bases lay outside the gene matches. The V gene's germline CDR1 is SQVTM and CDR2 ANQGSEA. Written as DNA, the CDR3 is TGCAGCGTTGATGATGGCGGGAGGGACGAGCAGTACTTC. This codes for CSVDDGGRDEQYF.

As for this clonotype: The missing conserved phenylalanine or tryptophan at the end of this CDR3 makes a read error likely. Written as DNA, the CDR3 is TGTGCCAGCAGCTTGCGGGGGCGCGAGAAAGATACGCAGTATCTT. It is translated as CASSLRGREKDTQYL. The chain employs TRBV7-9 and TRBJ2-3; maybe TRBD2 (7 bases). The germline V and J ends were trimmed by 3 bases and 5 bases, with 15 bases remaining between them. In germline, CDR1 is SEHNR, CDR2 FQNEAQ (reference sequence). The CDR3 length is 15 residues.

This clonotype was detected many times. The genes are TRBV2 and TRBJ2-5; TRBD1 matches at 7 bases. CDR3 length: 15 amino acids. Germline V lookup: CDR1 SNHLY, CDR2 FYNNEI. After removal of 5 bases from V and 0 bases from J, the junction contained 6 bases not matched to a gene. CDR3 amino acids: CASSSDRLYQETQYF. DNA for the CDR3: TGTGCCAGCAGTTCGGACAGGTTGTACCAAGAGACCCAGTACTTC.

The V call is TRBV20-1, the J call TRBJ2-7; D tentatively reads TRBD1 or TRBD2 (10 bases each). This CDR3 region has 17 residues. Germline CDR1 and CDR2: DFQATT and SNEGSKA (reference sequence). With 4 bases removed from V and 4 bases from J, the gap between germline ends came to 26 bases. CDR3 nucleotide sequence: TGCAGTGCTACCCGGGACAGGGGAACTAGCGGGATGTACGAGCAGTACTTC. Translation: CSATRDRGTSGMYEQYF.

This clonotype was found many times. The V call is TRBV7-2, the J call TRBJ1-3; maybe TRBD1 (6 bases). CDR1 and CDR2 (germline): SGHTA, FQGNSA. With 1 base removed from V and 4 bases from J, the gap between germline ends came to 11 bases. The CDR3 runs 15 residues. CDR3 DNA sequence: TGTGCCAGCAGCTTAGGAGGGGGAATCGGAAACACCATATATTTT. Translation gives CASSLGGGIGNTIYF.

This clonotype was seen just once. V usage is TRBV11-3 and J usage is TRBJ2-7, with TRBD2 matching over 7 bases. Germline V lookup: CDR1 SGHNT, CDR2 YENEEA. V lost 1 base to trimming and J lost 0 bases; unmatched junction nucleotides: 9. CDR3 size: 17 residues. The CDR3 nucleotides are TGTGCCAGCAGCTTAGTGCATGACAGCGGGAACTCCTACGAGCAGTACTTC. This gives the protein CASSLVHDSGNSYEQYF.

In its sample, this clonotype was seen many times. The J gene is TRBJ2-1, the V gene TRBV11-1; 8 nucleotides agree with TRBD2. The CDR3 is 13 amino acids. CDR1 SGHAT and CDR2 FQDESV come from the germline V gene (reference sequence). V shed 5 bases, J shed 7 bases, and the junction held 4 bases outside the gene matches. The CDR3 here is CASSRLALNEQFF. The DNA of the CDR3 is TGTGCCAGCAGCCGACTAGCGTTGAATGAGCAGTTCTTC.

This clonotype was detected many times. The V call is TRBV18, the J call TRBJ1-2; D gene unclear. The V gene's germline CDR1 is KGHSH and CDR2 LQKENI. Trimming stripped 0 bases from V and 1 base from J, with 3 bases between. The CDR3 spans 13 residues. The CDR3 spells CASSPPVNYGYTF. CDR3 in DNA: TGTGCCAGCTCACCACCCGTTAACTATGGCTACACCTTC.

The sample holds many counts of this clonotype. The rearrangement uses TRBV10-1 and TRBJ2-2; D is undetermined. This CDR3 has 13 amino acids. V was pared by 0 bases and J by 5 bases, with 4 bases between. CDR1 is WNHNN and CDR2 is SYGVQD in the germline V gene (reference sequence). CDR3 in amino acids: CASSESGTGELFF. The DNA for the CDR3 is TGCGCCAGCAGTGAGTCGGGGACCGGGGAGCTGTTTTTT.

The chain employs TRBV19 and TRBJ1-1, with 8 nucleotides matching TRBD1. From germline, CDR1 is LNHDA and CDR2 SQIVND (reference sequence). J lost 5 bases, V lost 1 base, and 9 bases had no gene match. CDR3 size: 16 residues. The CDR3 region is CASSIVVGQGGTEAFF. The CDR3 nucleotides read TGTGCCAGTAGTATAGTAGTAGGACAGGGAGGGACTGAAGCTTTCTTT.

V usage is TRBV18 and J usage is TRBJ2-7; a possible D gene is TRBD2 (5 bases). Trimming pared 6 bases from V and 0 bases from J, leaving 9 bases between. CDR1 is KGHSH, CDR2 LQKENI, per germline. The CDR3 extends over 13 amino acids. The CDR3 DNA reads TGTGCCAGCTCTCGGACTCTCTCCTACGAGCAGTACTTC. Protein: CASSRTLSYEQYF.

This clonotype was counted at least ten times. The chain is built from TRBV10-3 and TRBJ2-3, with 7 nucleotides matching TRBD2. V lost 7 bases and J lost 6; bases outside the gene matches: 7. CDR1 and CDR2 (germline): ENHRY, SYGVKD. CDR3 size: 13 residues. CDR3 nucleotide sequence: TGTGCCATCAAGGGAGTGGGGGGGGATACGCAGTATTTT. It is translated as CAIKGVGGDTQYF.

This clonotype was detected ten times or more. This rearrangement joins TRBV28 to TRBJ1-1; tentatively, D is TRBD1 (6 bases). There are 16 residues in the CDR3. V was cut by 2 bases and J by 3 bases, with 16 bases left in between. Germline V gene lookup returns CDR1 MDHEN and CDR2 SYDVKM. The CDR3 bases are TGTGCCAGCAGTTTAACAGGGAGGGTCTTTGACACTGAAGCTTTCTTT. This codes for CASSLTGRVFDTEAFF.

This clonotype was detected ten times or more. The rearrangement joins TRBV12-3 or TRBV12-4 to TRBJ1-4; D unresolved. The CDR3 loop spans 14 amino acids. V lost 4 bases and J 1 base, leaving 7 bases between the germline ends. CDR3 nucleotide sequence: TGTGCCAGCAGTTCCGGGTTAACTAATGAAAAACTGTTTTTT. Its protein product is CASSSGLTNEKLFF.

V usage is TRBV2 and J usage is TRBJ2-2, with D perhaps matching TRBD1 (5 bases). From germline, CDR1 is SNHLY and CDR2 FYNNEI. Trimming removed 4 bases at V and 6 bases at J, with 24 bases between. The CDR3 contains 18 residues. DNA for the CDR3: TGTGCCAGCAGTGTGGGGCAGGCGAGATTTGTACGGTCCGGGGAGCTGTTTTTT. It yields the protein CASSVGQARFVRSGELFF. The complete variable domain, with remaining parts taken from reference TRBV2 and TRBJ2-2, reads EPEVTQTPSHQVTQMGQEVILRCVPISNHLYFYWYRQILGQKVEFLVSFYNNEISEKSEIFDDQFSVERPDGSNFTLKIRSTKLEDSAMYFCASSVGQARFVRSGELFFGEGSRLTVL.

The V call is TRBV7-9, the J call TRBJ1-2; TRBD1 agrees at 10 bases. After removal of 4 bases from V and 6 bases from J, the junction contained 8 bases not matched to a gene. The germline CDR1 and CDR2 sequences are SEHNR and FQNEAQ (reference sequence). The CDR3 extends over 15 amino acids. CDR3 sequence: CASSYGDRGRNGYTF. The CDR3 DNA sequence: TGTGCCAGCAGCTATGGGGACAGGGGCAGAAATGGCTACACCTTC.

This clonotype was observed many times. The V call is TRBV2, the J call TRBJ2-3; D is ambiguous. The CDR3 extends over 13 amino acids. The germline V gene encodes CDR1 SNHLY and CDR2 FYNNEI. V lost 7 bases and J 2 bases, leaving 10 bases between the germline ends. The DNA for the CDR3 is TGTGCCAGCACCCCGTTCACCACAGATACGCAGTATTTT. Translated: CASTPFTTDTQYF.

This clonotype has a count of ten or more. The chain recombines TRBV11-2 with TRBJ1-2; 7 nucleotides agree with TRBD1. The CDR3 contains 16 residues. CDR1 is SGHAT and CDR2 is FQNNGV in the germline V gene. Unmatched junction bases numbered 11, after V lost 5 bases and J lost 2 bases. Written as DNA, the CDR3 is TGTGCCAGCAGCCAAGATCCGGCAGGGGGAAACTATGGCTACACCTTC. It encodes CASSQDPAGGNYGYTF.

This clonotype was seen only a few times. The genes are TRBV28 and TRBJ2-5; D perhaps matches TRBD2 (6 bases). V was clipped by 5 bases and J by 2 bases, with 15 bases between them. Germline CDR1 is MDHEN and CDR2 is SYDVKM. The CDR3 runs to 15 residues. Here the CDR3 reads CASSPSGTSQETQYF. As DNA, the CDR3 is TGTGCCAGCAGTCCTTCTGGGACTTCACAAGAGACCCAGTACTTC.

This clonotype has at least ten counts. The chain joins TRBV4-3 to TRBJ1-2; 8 nucleotides agree with TRBD1. The V gene end was trimmed by 0 bases and the J gene end by 2 bases; junction bases not matched to a gene: 20. Per the germline V gene, CDR1 is LGHNA and CDR2 is YSLEER. The CDR3 is 21 amino acids. CDR3 sequence reads: CASSQDALVGQVRGGNYGYTF. DNA of the CDR3: TGCGCCAGCAGCCAAGATGCCCTCGTGGGACAGGTCCGGGGAGGCAACTATGGCTACACCTTC.

This clonotype has at least ten counts. The chain combines TRBV18 with TRBJ2-1; D gene unclear. Looked up from germline, CDR1 is KGHSH and CDR2 is LQKENI. CDR3 length equals 12 residues. V lost 2 bases and J 10 bases, leaving 9 bases between the germline ends. CDR3 DNA sequence: TGTGCCAGCTCACCAAAGGGCCAAGAGCAGTTCTTC. Its protein product is CASSPKGQEQFF.

There are a few counts of this clonotype. A junction boundary mismatches the germline segment, possibly from a read error. In nucleotides, the CDR3 is TGCGCCAGCAGCCAAGATTCCGGCACAGCCAATGAGCGGTTCTTC. It is translated as CASSQDSGTANERFF. The gene calls are TRBV4-3 and TRBJ2-1, with D uncertain. CDR1 and CDR2 (germline): LGHNA, YSLEER. The CDR3 sequence is 15 residues long.

The J gene is TRBJ2-7, the V gene TRBV30, with TRBD1 matching 7 bases. Germline trimming cut 0 bases from V and 5 bases from J; bases unmatched to any gene: 10. The germline CDR1 and CDR2 sequences are GTSNPN and SVGIG (reference sequence). This CDR3 region has 15 residues. The CDR3 DNA is TGTGCCTGGAGTGTTCAAGGGGGCATAGTAGACGAGCAGTACTTC. Protein: CAWSVQGGIVDEQYF.

The V and J genes are TRBV5-1 and TRBJ1-4, with D perhaps TRBD1 (6 bases). With 0 bases removed from V and 6 bases from J, the gap between germline ends came to 9 bases. The length of the CDR3 is 14 residues. The germline CDR1 and CDR2 sequences are SGHRS and YFSETQ. The CDR3 loop reads CASSLAYRDEKLFF. The DNA for the CDR3 is TGCGCCAGCAGCTTGGCCTACAGGGATGAAAAACTGTTTTTT.

In its sample, this clonotype was seen a few times. This rearrangement joins TRBV19 to TRBJ1-5; D remains unclear. Germline V gives CDR1 LNHDA, CDR2 SQIVND (reference sequence). CDR3 size: 13 residues. V was clipped by 6 bases and J by 8 bases, with 14 bases between them. For the CDR3, the DNA is TGTGCCAGTAGGGGCGGGGTGTTAGAGCCCCAGCATTTT. Its translation is CASRGGVLEPQHF.